These 5 T cell receptor beta chains share one sample of origin, sequenced in a study of T cells in narcolepsy (dated by TCRdb to 2017 to 2018). Library generation was performed with the immunoSEQ multiplex PCR assay. The clones in this table, taken by TCRdb from immuneACCESS, are in-frame only. Not every clone is retained; where verified, under half of the shortfall comes from an unresolved V gene, and the cause of the rest is unknown. The sample table holds 20,000 to 30,000 clones, of which 55% to 80% were seen once. Roughly 12% of the sample is in the top ten clones. Sequenced sample: memory (CD45RA-) CD4+ T cells from blood. The intended sense of this specimen's cell subset or site label: memory T cells sorted ex vivo from peripheral blood. All receptors derive from a human donor in good health.

This clone showed up just a few times. The same CDR3 is also encoded by other DNA sequences in this sample. The chain couples TRBV2 to TRBJ2-7; TRBD2 aligns across 8 bases. The CDR3 totals 13 residues. CDR1 is SNHLY and CDR2 is FYNNEI in the germline V gene. The V gene end was trimmed by 3 bases and the J gene end by 3 bases; junction bases not matched to a gene: 1. The chain's CDR3 is CASSDSGNYEQYF. CDR3 coding DNA: TGTGCCAGCAGTGATAGCGGGAACTACGAGCAGTACTTC.

The chain combines TRBV23-1 with TRBJ1-5; 7 bases match TRBD1. TRBV23-1 is an ORF; its function is uncertain. The J segment lost 3 bases and the V segment lost 2 bases, leaving 7 bases of the junction unmatched. This CDR3 is 16 amino acids long. The CDR3 loop reads CASSQTPTGPNQPQHF. The CDR3 bases are TGCGCCAGCAGTCAAACTCCGACAGGGCCCAATCAGCCCCAGCATTTT.

This clone was counted only a few times. This sequence joins TRBV30 and TRBJ1-5, with TRBD1 matching over 7 bases. The CDR3 loop spans 14 amino acids. Germline V gene sequence: CDR1 GTSNPN, CDR2 SVGIG (reference sequence). The V segment lost 1 base and the J segment 3 bases; nucleotides outside the gene matches: 3. DNA for the CDR3: TGTGCCTGGAGTGGACAGGGCGCCAATCAGCCCCAGCATTTT. It encodes CAWSGQGANQPQHF. The complete variable domain, with remaining parts taken from reference TRBV30 and TRBJ1-5, reads SQTIHQWPATLVQPVGSPLSLECTVEGTSNPNLYWYRQAAGRGLQLLFYSVGIGQISSEVPQNLSASRPQDRQFILSSKKLLLSDSGFYLCAWSGQGANQPQHFGDGTRLSIL.

The gene calls are TRBV19 and TRBJ1-4; D is perhaps TRBD1 (6 bases). V was trimmed by 3 bases and J by 8 bases, leaving 19 bases between them. The CDR3 has 16 amino acids. Germline CDR1 is LNHDA and CDR2 is SQIVND (reference sequence). CDR3 sequence reads: CASSIGGHLTSEKLFF. In nucleotides, the CDR3 is TGTGCCAGTAGTATCGGGGGGCACCTTACCTCGGAAAAACTGTTTTTT.

The rearrangement uses TRBV2 and TRBJ1-1; 7 bases fit TRBD1. J was trimmed by 1 base and V by 5 bases; bases with no gene match: 1. This CDR3 is 13 amino acids long. Germline lookup yields CDR1 SNHLY and CDR2 FYNNEI. The chain's CDR3 is CASSRQGNTEAFF. The CDR3 nucleotides read TGTGCCAGCAGTAGACAGGGGAACACTGAAGCTTTCTTT.